Reported below is one TCR beta chain. This sample is drawn from a study of shared clonotypes between healthy human individuals. The CDR3 has 11 amino acids. Germline-derived CDR1 and CDR2 are SNHLY and FYNNEI. V dropped 11 bases and J dropped 4 bases, with 11 bases sitting between them. CD45RO-negative cells were positively selected for CCR7, leaving out terminally differentiated effector memory CD45RA+ cells. There were no recent acute infections or vaccinations among the donors, who were healthy HIV-negative adults. This table comes from immunoSEQ multiplex PCR, and its TCRdb copy is limited to in-frame clones, with some not included. The repertoire holds more than 550,000 clones, with about 90% as singletons.

The TCR sequence derives from a man in his thirties or forties in good health. The chain joins TRBV2 to TRBJ2-5, with no clear D. The specimen sequenced was naive CD8+ T cells sorted from blood. CDR3: CAQQWGETQYF. Written as DNA, the CDR3 is TGTGCCCAGCAATGGGGAGAGACCCAGTACTTC.